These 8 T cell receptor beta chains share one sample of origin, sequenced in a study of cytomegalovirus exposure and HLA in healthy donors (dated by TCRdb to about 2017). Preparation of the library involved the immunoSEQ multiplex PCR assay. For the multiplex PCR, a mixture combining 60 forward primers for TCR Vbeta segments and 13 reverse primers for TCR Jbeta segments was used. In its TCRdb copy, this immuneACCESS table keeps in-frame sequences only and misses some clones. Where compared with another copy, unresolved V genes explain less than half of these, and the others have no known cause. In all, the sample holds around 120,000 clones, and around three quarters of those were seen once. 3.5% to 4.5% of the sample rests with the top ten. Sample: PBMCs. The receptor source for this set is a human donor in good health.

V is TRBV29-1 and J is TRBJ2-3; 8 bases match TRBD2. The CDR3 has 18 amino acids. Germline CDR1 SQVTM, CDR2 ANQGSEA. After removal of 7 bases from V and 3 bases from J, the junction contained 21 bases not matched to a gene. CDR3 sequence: CSGLKGRERETVTDTQYF. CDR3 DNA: TGCAGCGGGCTGAAGGGAAGGGAGCGGGAGACTGTGACAGATACGCAGTATTTT.

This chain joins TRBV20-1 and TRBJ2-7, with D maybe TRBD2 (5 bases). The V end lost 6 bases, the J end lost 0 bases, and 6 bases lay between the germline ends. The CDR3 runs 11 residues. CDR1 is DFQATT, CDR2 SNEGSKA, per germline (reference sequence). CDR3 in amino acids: CSAGDSYEQYF. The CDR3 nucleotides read TGCAGTGCCGGGGACTCCTACGAGCAGTACTTC.

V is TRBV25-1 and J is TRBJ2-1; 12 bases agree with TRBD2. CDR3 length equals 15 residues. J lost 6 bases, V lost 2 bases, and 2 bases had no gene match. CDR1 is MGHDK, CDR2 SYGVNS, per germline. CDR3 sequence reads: CASSETSGRLNEQFF. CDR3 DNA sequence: TGTGCCAGCAGTGAAACTAGCGGGAGGCTCAATGAGCAGTTCTTC.

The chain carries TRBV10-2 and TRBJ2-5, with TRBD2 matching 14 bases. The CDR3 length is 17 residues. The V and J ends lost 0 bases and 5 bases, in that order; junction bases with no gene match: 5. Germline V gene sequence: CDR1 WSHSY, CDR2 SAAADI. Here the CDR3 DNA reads TGCGCCAGCAGTGAGTCGGGACTAGCGGGAGCAGGGGAGACCCAGTACTTC. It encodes CASSESGLAGAGETQYF.

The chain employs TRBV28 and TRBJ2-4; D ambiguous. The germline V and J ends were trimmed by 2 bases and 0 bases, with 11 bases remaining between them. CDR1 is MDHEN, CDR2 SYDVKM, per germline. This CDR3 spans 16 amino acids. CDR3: CASSLGAILAKNIQYF. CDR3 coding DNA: TGTGCCAGCAGTTTAGGTGCCATACTAGCCAAAAACATTCAGTACTTC. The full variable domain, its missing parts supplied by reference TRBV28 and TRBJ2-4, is DVKVTQSSRYLVKRTGEKVFLECVQDMDHENMFWYRQDPGLGLRLIYFSYDVKMKEKGDIPEGYSVSREKKERFSLILESASTNQTSMYLCASSLGAILAKNIQYFGAGTRLSVL.

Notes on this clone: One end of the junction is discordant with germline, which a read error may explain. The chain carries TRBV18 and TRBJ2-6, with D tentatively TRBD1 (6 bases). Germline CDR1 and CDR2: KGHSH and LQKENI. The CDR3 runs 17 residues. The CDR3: CASSPGTPSSGANGLTF. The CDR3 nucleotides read TGTGCCAGCTCGCCGGGGACACCTAGCTCTGGGGCCAACGGCCTGACTTTC.

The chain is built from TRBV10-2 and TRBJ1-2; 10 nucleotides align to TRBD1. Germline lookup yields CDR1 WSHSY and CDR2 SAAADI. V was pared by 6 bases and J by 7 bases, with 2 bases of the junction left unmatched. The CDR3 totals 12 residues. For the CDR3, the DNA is TGCGCCAGCAGCGGGACAGGGGCTGGCTACACCTTC. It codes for CASSGTGAGYTF.

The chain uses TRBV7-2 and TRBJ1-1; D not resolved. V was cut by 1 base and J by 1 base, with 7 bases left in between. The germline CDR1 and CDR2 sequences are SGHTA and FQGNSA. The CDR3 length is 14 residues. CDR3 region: CASSLDSANTEAFF. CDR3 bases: TGTGCCAGCAGCTTAGACAGTGCGAACACTGAAGCTTTCTTT.